These 7 T cell receptor beta chains came from one sample sequenced in a study of T cells in localized non-small cell lung cancer. This table comes from immunoSEQ multiplex PCR, and its TCRdb copy is limited to in-frame clones, with some not included. The sample holds about 52,000 clones, around three quarters seen once. The material sequenced was PBMCs, taken before any cancer treatment. These TCRs come from a woman aged 35-70 years with stage II lung adenocarcinoma.

This chain joins TRBV6-1 and TRBJ1-4; D gene ambiguous. V lost 5 bases to trimming and J lost 10 bases, with 11 bases between them. Germline V gene sequence: CDR1 MNHNS, CDR2 SASEGT. CDR3 size: 12 residues. The CDR3 region has the DNA TGTGCCAGCAGTCCCGGGGAGCTAAAACTGTTTTTT. This gives the protein CASSPGELKLFF.

V gene TRBV9 combines with J gene TRBJ2-5; D might be TRBD2 (6 bases). Germline CDR1 reads SGDLS; CDR2 reads YYNGEE. This CDR3 comprises 14 residues. V shed 2 bases and J shed 5 bases, with 13 bases lying between them. The CDR3 loop reads CASSVTGERETQYF. CDR3 sequence (DNA): TGTGCCAGCAGCGTTACGGGAGAGCGGGAGACCCAGTACTTC.

The genes are TRBV4-1 and TRBJ2-2, with 11 bases fitting TRBD2. CDR1 MGHRA and CDR2 YSYEKL come from the germline V gene. This CDR3 contains 19 residues. V was clipped by 4 bases and J by 0 bases; unmatched bases: 10. The CDR3 coding sequence is TGCGCCAGCAGCCCAAGCCCTTTAGCGGGGGGGGCGAACACCGGGGAGCTGTTTTTT. It codes for CASSPSPLAGGANTGELFF.

The rearrangement uses TRBV27 and TRBJ2-4, with TRBD2 matching 8 bases. This CDR3 contains 15 residues. J gave up 7 bases and V 2 bases, and 7 bases lay outside the gene matches. CDR1 is MNHEY, CDR2 SMNVEV, per germline (reference sequence). For the CDR3, the DNA is TGTGCCAGCAGTTTACGGGGGGGCCATGTGAACATTCAGTACTTC. As protein: CASSLRGGHVNIQYF.

This rearrangement joins TRBV11-2 to TRBJ1-1, with TRBD1 as a possible D gene (6 bases). Germline CDR1 SGHAT, CDR2 FQNNGV. V lost 3 bases, J lost 0 bases, and 14 bases lay in between. The CDR3 is 16 amino acids. As DNA, the CDR3 is TGTGCCAGCAGCTTGGGGTGGACAGAGCTGAACACTGAAGCTTTCTTT. This encodes CASSLGWTELNTEAFF.

The rearrangement links TRBV18 to TRBJ2-3, with TRBD1 identical over 9 bases. V gave up 6 bases and J gave up 4 bases; unmatched junction bases: 11. Germline values: CDR1 KGHSH, CDR2 LQKENI. This CDR3 contains 16 residues. CDR3 amino acids: CASSLNPGQGSDTQYF. Here the CDR3 DNA reads TGTGCCAGCTCCCTTAACCCGGGACAGGGATCAGATACGCAGTATTTT.

The chain recombines TRBV11-3 with TRBJ1-1; no definite D call. Trimming left V 2 bases short and J 3 bases short, with 13 bases between. The CDR3 spans 15 residues. Per germline, CDR1 SGHNT and CDR2 YENEEA. Here the CDR3 DNA reads TGTGCCAGCAGCTTAAATAGTCTAAGGGACACTGAAGCTTTCTTT. It translates to CASSLNSLRDTEAFF.